The rows below give T cell receptor beta chains drawn from one sample of a study of T-cell reconstitution after alpha-beta-depleted transplantation in children. From the PCR reads, TCRdb called clonotypes with MiXCR, one entry per CDR3 protein. The table records 530,000 or so distinct CDR3 sequences, 25% to 30% of them present only once. Sequences were derived from PBMCs, sampled before TCRalphabeta/CD19-depleted stem cell transplant. Receptors were obtained from a boy less than two years old with Wiskott-Aldrich syndrome, due to receive a stem cell transplant. CDR3s include the opening cysteine and the closing phenylalanine or tryptophan. D genes are given only for firm matches. Rows may omit the clone size; those that give it use once, few, many or a size class.

CDR3 protein: CASSSRPGQAYNEQFF
CDR3 DNA: TGCGCCAGCAGCTCTAGACCGGGGCAAGCGTACAATGAGCAGTTCTTC
clone size: NA
D gene: NA
J gene: TRBJ2-1
V gene: TRBV5-1

CDR3 protein: CASSQEGDPSSYNEQFF
CDR3 DNA: TGCGCCAGCAGCCAAGAGGGGGACCCTAGCTCCTACAATGAGCAGTTCTTC
clone size: few
D gene: NA
J gene: TRBJ2-1
V gene: TRBV4-1

CDR3 protein: CSARAGASGTEYPDTQYF
CDR3 DNA: TGCAGTGCTAGAGCGGGGGCTAGCGGGACTGAGTACCCAGATACGCAGTATTTT
clone size: NA
D gene: TRBD2
J gene: TRBJ2-3
V gene: TRBV20-1

CDR3 protein: CASSFRVSNQPQHF
CDR3 DNA: TGTGCCAGCAGCTTTCGGGTTAGCAATCAGCCCCAGCATTTT
clone size: NA
D gene: NA
J gene: TRBJ1-5
V gene: TRBV5-5

CDR3 protein: CASSSMTGNTEAFF
CDR3 DNA: TGCGCCAGCAGCTCGATGACAGGGAACACTGAAGCTTTCTTT
clone size: NA
D gene: NA
J gene: TRBJ1-1
V gene: TRBV5-1

CDR3 protein: CAWGQGRDYGYTF
CDR3 DNA: TGTGCCTGGGGGCAAGGGCGCGACTATGGCTACACCTTC
clone size: NA
D gene: NA
J gene: TRBJ1-2
V gene: TRBV30

CDR3 protein: CASSEGGLDYNEQFF
CDR3 DNA: TGTGCCAGCTCAGAGGGGGGACTAGACTACAATGAGCAGTTCTTC
clone size: once
D gene: TRBD2
J gene: TRBJ2-1
V gene: TRBV25-1

CDR3 protein: CSVAGASGYNEQFF
CDR3 DNA: TGCAGCGTAGCCGGGGCTAGCGGATACAATGAGCAGTTCTTC
clone size: NA
D gene: TRBD2
J gene: TRBJ2-1
V gene: TRBV20-1

CDR3 protein: CSAARVNTEAFF
CDR3 DNA: TGCAGTGCCGCCAGGGTGAACACTGAAGCTTTCTTT
clone size: few
D gene: NA
J gene: TRBJ1-1
V gene: TRBV20-1

CDR3 protein: CASSPDRAAKNIQYF
CDR3 DNA: TGCGCCAGCAGCCCTGACAGGGCTGCCAAAAACATTCAGTACTTC
clone size: once
D gene: TRBD1
J gene: TRBJ2-4
V gene: TRBV5-1

CDR3 protein: CASSPGASGDYEQYF
CDR3 DNA: TGCGCCAGCAGCCCTGGGGCTAGCGGAGATTACGAGCAGTACTTC
clone size: once
D gene: TRBD2
J gene: TRBJ2-7
V gene: TRBV5-1

CDR3 protein: CASSLAFGRKAEAFF
CDR3 DNA: TGTGCCAGCAGCTTAGCGTTTGGCAGAAAAGCTGAAGCTTTCTTT
clone size: NA
D gene: NA
J gene: TRBJ1-1
V gene: TRBV7-2

CDR3 protein: CASQGPSSHNEQFF
CDR3 DNA: TGTGCCAGCCAGGGACCCAGCTCCCACAATGAGCAGTTCTTC
clone size: NA
D gene: NA
J gene: TRBJ2-1
V gene: TRBV7-9

CDR3 protein: CSARGRGRTYEQYF
CDR3 DNA: TGCAGTGCTCGTGGGCGGGGCAGGACCTACGAGCAGTACTTC
clone size: few
D gene: NA
J gene: TRBJ2-7
V gene: TRBV20-1

CDR3 protein: CASRWGQLNTEAFF
CDR3 DNA: TGTGCCAGTAGATGGGGACAGCTGAACACTGAAGCTTTCTTT
clone size: NA
D gene: TRBD1
J gene: TRBJ1-1
V gene: TRBV19

CDR3 protein: CSARVFGPANEQFF
CDR3 DNA: TGCAGTGCTAGAGTTTTTGGGCCCGCTAATGAGCAGTTCTTC
clone size: NA
D gene: NA
J gene: TRBJ2-1
V gene: TRBV20-1

CDR3 protein: CASRSRFRTSGREETQYF
CDR3 DNA: TGTGCCAGCAGGTCTCGGTTCAGGACTAGCGGGAGGGAAGAGACCCAGTACTTC
clone size: few
D gene: NA
J gene: TRBJ2-5
V gene: TRBV21-1

CDR3 protein: CASSLDGAGADTQYF
CDR3 DNA: TGTGCCAGCAGCTTAGATGGGGCTGGAGCAGATACGCAGTATTTT
clone size: few
D gene: NA
J gene: TRBJ2-3
V gene: TRBV7-9

CDR3 protein: CASSLSSSTSQYF
CDR3 DNA: TGTGCCAGCAGTTTAAGCAGTTCCACATCGCAGTACTTC
clone size: NA
D gene: NA
J gene: TRBJ2-7
V gene: TRBV12-3/TRBV12-4

CDR3 protein: CSARSGDYYGYTF
CDR3 DNA: TGCAGTGCTAGATCGGGGGACTACTATGGCTACACCTTC
clone size: NA
D gene: NA
J gene: TRBJ1-2
V gene: TRBV20-1

CDR3 protein: CASSRQGRTYEQYF
CDR3 DNA: TGTGCCAGCAGCAGACAGGGACGTACCTACGAGCAGTACTTC
clone size: few
D gene: TRBD1
J gene: TRBJ2-7
V gene: TRBV28

CDR3 protein: CASSEVFGGGNEQFF
CDR3 DNA: TGCGCCAGCAGCGAGGTTTTCGGGGGTGGGAATGAGCAGTTCTTC
clone size: NA
D gene: NA
J gene: TRBJ2-1
V gene: TRBV5-1

CDR3 protein: CASRFAAGGETQYF
CDR3 DNA: TGTGCCAGCCGATTCGCGGCGGGAGGAGAGACCCAGTACTTC
clone size: NA
D gene: TRBD2
J gene: TRBJ2-5
V gene: TRBV3-1

CDR3 protein: CAIMAEYQETQYF
CDR3 DNA: TGTGCCATCATGGCGGAGTACCAAGAGACCCAGTACTTC
clone size: NA
D gene: NA
J gene: TRBJ2-5
V gene: TRBV10-3

CDR3 protein: CSANRDNQETQYF
CDR3 DNA: TGCAGCGCCAACCGGGACAACCAAGAGACCCAGTACTTC
clone size: few
D gene: NA
J gene: TRBJ2-5
V gene: TRBV29-1

CDR3 protein: CASSLADWLYEQYF
CDR3 DNA: TGCGCCAGCAGCTTGGCGGACTGGTTATACGAGCAGTACTTC
clone size: NA
D gene: NA
J gene: TRBJ2-7
V gene: TRBV5-1

CDR3 protein: CASSLRTSGRASNEQFF
CDR3 DNA: TGCGCCAGCAGCCTTAGAACTAGCGGGAGGGCAAGCAATGAGCAGTTCTTC
clone size: few
D gene: TRBD2
J gene: TRBJ2-1
V gene: TRBV5-1

CDR3 protein: CAISDYRLAGVYNEQFF
CDR3 DNA: TGTGCCATCAGTGATTATCGACTAGCGGGAGTATACAATGAGCAGTTCTTC
clone size: NA
D gene: TRBD2
J gene: TRBJ2-1
V gene: TRBV10-3

CDR3 protein: CASSFQPSSDTQYF
CDR3 DNA: TGCGCCAGCAGCTTTCAGCCTAGCTCCGATACGCAGTATTTT
clone size: few
D gene: NA
J gene: TRBJ2-3
V gene: TRBV5-1

CDR3 protein: CASSVAGLAATDTQYF
CDR3 DNA: TGTGCCAGCAGCGTAGCAGGCCTAGCGGCCACAGATACGCAGTATTTT
clone size: few
D gene: TRBD2
J gene: TRBJ2-3
V gene: TRBV9

CDR3 protein: CASSLEQAAYEQYF
CDR3 DNA: TGCGCCAGCAGCTTGGAACAGGCGGCCTACGAGCAGTACTTC
clone size: few
D gene: NA
J gene: TRBJ2-7
V gene: TRBV5-1

CDR3 protein: CATKRGQDDYNEQFF
CDR3 DNA: TGTGCCACCAAGAGGGGACAGGATGATTACAATGAGCAGTTCTTC
clone size: NA
D gene: TRBD1
J gene: TRBJ2-1
V gene: TRBV15

CDR3 protein: CSAREGTVNEQFF
CDR3 DNA: TGCAGTGCTAGAGAAGGGACCGTCAATGAGCAGTTCTTC
clone size: few
D gene: NA
J gene: TRBJ2-1
V gene: TRBV20-1

CDR3 protein: CAISQSGGTAGGEQFF
CDR3 DNA: TGTGCCATCAGTCAGAGCGGGGGCACCGCCGGGGGTGAGCAGTTCTTC
clone size: once
D gene: TRBD2
J gene: TRBJ2-1
V gene: TRBV10-3

CDR3 protein: CASSKRVTGELFF
CDR3 DNA: TGTGCCAGCAGCAAACGCGTCACCGGGGAGCTGTTTTTT
clone size: few
D gene: NA
J gene: TRBJ2-2
V gene: TRBV21-1

CDR3 protein: CASSVAPGLHNEQFF
CDR3 DNA: TGTGCCAGCAGCGTAGCTCCGGGACTACACAATGAGCAGTTCTTC
clone size: NA
D gene: TRBD2
J gene: TRBJ2-1
V gene: TRBV9

CDR3 protein: CSGRQGANGELFF
CDR3 DNA: TGCAGCGGGCGACAGGGGGCGAATGGGGAGCTGTTTTTT
clone size: few
D gene: TRBD1
J gene: TRBJ2-2
V gene: TRBV29-1

CDR3 protein: CASSEGGRTYEQYF
CDR3 DNA: TGTGCCAGCAGTGAAGGTGGGCGGACCTACGAGCAGTACTTC
clone size: few
D gene: NA
J gene: TRBJ2-7
V gene: TRBV6-1

CDR3 protein: CASTHGSTDTQYF
CDR3 DNA: TGCGCCAGCACCCATGGGAGCACAGATACGCAGTATTTT
clone size: few
D gene: NA
J gene: TRBJ2-3
V gene: TRBV5-1

CDR3 protein: CSGRDRRETQYF
CDR3 DNA: TGCAGTGGAAGGGACAGGAGGGAGACCCAGTACTTC
clone size: few
D gene: TRBD1
J gene: TRBJ2-5
V gene: TRBV29-1

CDR3 protein: CAISAEQNSPLHF
CDR3 DNA: TGTGCCATCAGTGCGGAACAGAATTCACCCCTCCACTTT
clone size: NA
D gene: NA
J gene: TRBJ1-6
V gene: TRBV10-3

CDR3 protein: CSASSPDRENYGYTF
CDR3 DNA: TGCAGTGCTAGCTCCCCGGACAGGGAAAACTATGGCTACACCTTC
clone size: few
D gene: TRBD1
J gene: TRBJ1-2
V gene: TRBV20-1

CDR3 protein: CASSLRPPGYSGRDEQFF
CDR3 DNA: TGTGCCAGCAGCTTACGTCCGCCGGGGTATAGCGGGCGGGATGAGCAGTTCTTC
clone size: few
D gene: TRBD2
J gene: TRBJ2-1
V gene: TRBV11-1

CDR3 protein: CASSFLAGEHNEQFF
CDR3 DNA: TGTGCCAGCAGCTTCCTAGCGGGAGAACACAATGAGCAGTTCTTC
clone size: few
D gene: TRBD2
J gene: TRBJ2-1
V gene: TRBV5-8

CDR3 protein: CASSPAMFEIHEQYF
CDR3 DNA: TGTGCCAGCAGCCCGGCTATGTTTGAGATCCACGAGCAGTACTTC
clone size: NA
D gene: NA
J gene: TRBJ2-7
V gene: TRBV5-5

CDR3 protein: CASSLKVSGSSYNEQFF
CDR3 DNA: TGCGCCAGCAGCTTAAAGGTTTCCGGGAGCTCCTACAATGAGCAGTTCTTC
clone size: few
D gene: NA
J gene: TRBJ2-1
V gene: TRBV5-1